These T cell receptor beta chains were read from a single sample in a study of blood T cell repertoires in COVID-19. Generated by immunoSEQ multiplex PCR, the TCRdb table keeps only in-frame clones and is missing some. The sample comprises roughly 340,000 clones, approximately 90% of which are singletons, and approximately 1% rests with the top ten. Sequenced sample: PBMCs or T cells enriched from blood (not recorded which). These receptor sequences come from a man aged 18 to 29 who had recovered from COVID-19. Each CDR3 is given with its conserved first and last residue. Each record gives: D gene, clone size, J gene, V gene, CDR3 DNA, CDR3 protein. The D gene is left open where the match is weak. Part of the rows lack a size; the others show once, few, many or a class for expanded clones.

d_gene: -; abundance: -; j_gene: TRBJ1-1; v_gene: TRBV11-1; CDR3nt: TGTGCCAGCAGCTTGCGGGGATTGCCTGAAGCTTTCTTT; CDR3aa: CASSLRGLPEAFF
d_gene: -; abundance: -; j_gene: TRBJ2-3; v_gene: TRBV5-1; CDR3nt: TGCGCCAGCAGCTTGGTTAGCCCTAGCACAGATACGCAGTATTTT; CDR3aa: CASSLVSPSTDTQYF
d_gene: -; abundance: -; j_gene: TRBJ2-7; v_gene: TRBV6-4; CDR3nt: TGTGCCAGCCTGTCCTCTTCAGGCGAGCAGTACTTC; CDR3aa: CASLSSSGEQYF
d_gene: TRBD1; abundance: -; j_gene: TRBJ1-3; v_gene: TRBV5-1; CDR3nt: TGCGCCAGCAGCCCCGGGACAGGGAGTAACACCATATATTTT; CDR3aa: CASSPGTGSNTIYF
d_gene: TRBD2; abundance: -; j_gene: TRBJ2-3; v_gene: TRBV12-5; CDR3nt: TGTGCTAGTGGTTCCGGACTAGCGAGGGGAGATACGCAGTATTTT; CDR3aa: CASGSGLARGDTQYF
d_gene: TRBD2; abundance: -; j_gene: TRBJ2-2; v_gene: TRBV20-1; CDR3nt: TGCAGTGCGAGTGGCGGGGGGACAGGGGAGCTGTTTTTT; CDR3aa: CSASGGGTGELFF
d_gene: -; abundance: -; j_gene: TRBJ1-6; v_gene: TRBV7-2; CDR3nt: TGTGCCAGCAGCTCCGTTCCGGAGTCACCCCTCCACTTT; CDR3aa: CASSSVPESPLHF
d_gene: -; abundance: -; j_gene: TRBJ1-2; v_gene: TRBV4-3; CDR3nt: TGCGCCAGCAGCCAAGAGGTGACTTATTATGGCTACACCTTC; CDR3aa: CASSQEVTYYGYTF
d_gene: -; abundance: once; j_gene: TRBJ1-4; v_gene: TRBV6-5; CDR3nt: TGTGCCAGCAGCCTTGGGGGGGCGGCTGAAAAACTGTTTTTT; CDR3aa: CASSLGGAAEKLFF
d_gene: TRBD1; abundance: -; j_gene: TRBJ1-1; v_gene: TRBV18; CDR3nt: TGTGCCAGCTCACCGCAACCAGGGGGTCAGGTTGAAGCTTTCTTT; CDR3aa: CASSPQPGGQVEAFF
d_gene: -; abundance: -; j_gene: TRBJ1-1; v_gene: TRBV27; CDR3nt: TGTGCCAGCAGCCTCCGACGGGGCACTGAAGCTTTCTTT; CDR3aa: CASSLRRGTEAFF
d_gene: -; abundance: -; j_gene: TRBJ1-5; v_gene: TRBV2; CDR3nt: TGTGCCAGCAGTGGGTTAGATAGCAATCAGCCCCAGCATTTT; CDR3aa: CASSGLDSNQPQHF
d_gene: -; abundance: -; j_gene: TRBJ2-3; v_gene: TRBV27; CDR3nt: TGTGCCAGCAGTTCCCCAGGGCGGGGCCCGGATACGCAGTATTTT; CDR3aa: CASSSPGRGPDTQYF
d_gene: -; abundance: once; j_gene: TRBJ2-2; v_gene: TRBV7-9; CDR3nt: TGTGCCATCCTACAGGGAACTCATACCGGGGAGCTGTTTTTT; CDR3aa: CAILQGTHTGELFF
d_gene: TRBD1; abundance: -; j_gene: TRBJ2-5; v_gene: TRBV3-1/TRBV3-2; CDR3nt: TGTGCCAGCAGGACAGGGGGGTGGGAGACCCAGTACTTC; CDR3aa: CASRTGGWETQYF
d_gene: -; abundance: -; j_gene: TRBJ1-1; v_gene: TRBV12-3/TRBV12-4; CDR3nt: TGTGCCAGCAGTTTCTCAGATAACACTGAAGCTTTCTTT; CDR3aa: CASSFSDNTEAFF
d_gene: TRBD1; abundance: -; j_gene: TRBJ1-6; v_gene: TRBV7-9; CDR3nt: TGTGCCAGCAGCTTTAGCGGGAGCAGGGGGGGATCACCCCTCCACTTT; CDR3aa: CASSFSGSRGGSPLHF
d_gene: -; abundance: once; j_gene: TRBJ1-5; v_gene: TRBV19; CDR3nt: TGTGCCAGTAGAACTGAGGGAAATAGCAATCAGCCCCAGCATTTT; CDR3aa: CASRTEGNSNQPQHF
d_gene: -; abundance: -; j_gene: TRBJ2-1; v_gene: TRBV7-7; CDR3nt: TGTGCCAGCAGCTTAGGACCACAGGGTATGAAGTTCTTC; CDR3aa: CASSLGPQGMKFF
d_gene: TRBD2; abundance: -; j_gene: TRBJ2-1; v_gene: TRBV2; CDR3nt: TGTGCCAGCAGTGAAGCCCTAGCGGGAGGTTCCCATGAGCAGTTCTTC; CDR3aa: CASSEALAGGSHEQFF
d_gene: -; abundance: -; j_gene: TRBJ1-2; v_gene: TRBV10-3; CDR3nt: TGTGCCATCAGTGAGTCGGGACTTCGCTATGGCTACACCTTC; CDR3aa: CAISESGLRYGYTF
d_gene: -; abundance: -; j_gene: TRBJ1-6; v_gene: TRBV2; CDR3nt: TGTGCCAGCAGTGTAGAGGAGTTTGGGAATTCACCCCTCCACTTT; CDR3aa: CASSVEEFGNSPLHF
d_gene: TRBD1; abundance: -; j_gene: TRBJ1-3; v_gene: TRBV6-5; CDR3nt: TGTGCCAGCAGTTCAGGGGGTAGGCGCTCTGGAAACACCATATATTTT; CDR3aa: CASSSGGRRSGNTIYF
d_gene: TRBD2; abundance: -; j_gene: TRBJ2-3; v_gene: TRBV7-2; CDR3nt: TGTGCCAGCAGCTACTGGGGGACTAGCGGCACAGATACGCAGTATTTT; CDR3aa: CASSYWGTSGTDTQYF
d_gene: -; abundance: -; j_gene: TRBJ1-5; v_gene: TRBV19; CDR3nt: TGTGCCAGTAGTATAGAACGGTATCAGCCCCAGCATTTT; CDR3aa: CASSIERYQPQHF
d_gene: TRBD2; abundance: -; j_gene: TRBJ2-5; v_gene: TRBV29-1; CDR3nt: TGCAGCGCACGACCCAACCAGCGGGGGGGTCCCGGCGAGACCCAGTACTTC; CDR3aa: CSARPNQRGGPGETQYF
d_gene: TRBD1; abundance: -; j_gene: TRBJ2-7; v_gene: TRBV5-6; CDR3nt: TGTGCCAGCAGCTTTTTAATACAGGGGGCGGCCTACGAGCAGTACTTC; CDR3aa: CASSFLIQGAAYEQYF
d_gene: TRBD2; abundance: -; j_gene: TRBJ2-7; v_gene: TRBV3-1/TRBV3-2; CDR3nt: TGTGCCAGCAGCCAACCAGGGACTAGCGGGGACTACGAGCAGTACTTC; CDR3aa: CASSQPGTSGDYEQYF
d_gene: -; abundance: few; j_gene: TRBJ2-7; v_gene: TRBV24-1; CDR3nt: TGTGCCACCAGTGATAAGGGGTACGAGCAGTACTTC; CDR3aa: CATSDKGYEQYF
d_gene: -; abundance: -; j_gene: TRBJ2-5; v_gene: TRBV11-2; CDR3nt: TGTGCCAGCAGCTGGGGGCCACAAGAGACCCAGTACTTC; CDR3aa: CASSWGPQETQYF
d_gene: -; abundance: -; j_gene: TRBJ1-5; v_gene: TRBV7-8; CDR3nt: TGTGCCAGCAGCCCCGAAAAGCTGAGCAATCAGCCCCAGCATTTT; CDR3aa: CASSPEKLSNQPQHF
d_gene: -; abundance: once; j_gene: TRBJ1-2; v_gene: TRBV15; CDR3nt: TGTGCCACCAGCAAAACAGGGTTGGGCTATGGCTACACCTTC; CDR3aa: CATSKTGLGYGYTF
d_gene: -; abundance: -; j_gene: TRBJ1-1; v_gene: TRBV6-4; CDR3nt: TGTGCCAGCACTATCAACCCGGGAAACACTGAAGCTTTCTTT; CDR3aa: CASTINPGNTEAFF
d_gene: -; abundance: -; j_gene: TRBJ1-3; v_gene: TRBV10-3; CDR3nt: TGTGCTCTCGGAGTGGATGGAAACACCATATATTTT; CDR3aa: CALGVDGNTIYF
d_gene: TRBD1; abundance: -; j_gene: TRBJ2-2; v_gene: TRBV19; CDR3nt: TGTGCCAGTAGTCCACAGGGGGCGAGTTCGTACACCGGGGAGCTGTTTTTT; CDR3aa: CASSPQGASSYTGELFF
d_gene: -; abundance: -; j_gene: TRBJ1-2; v_gene: TRBV19; CDR3nt: TGTGCCAGTAATCGTGATGAGATGGGAGCTAACTATGGCTACACCTTC; CDR3aa: CASNRDEMGANYGYTF
d_gene: -; abundance: -; j_gene: TRBJ2-3; v_gene: TRBV9; CDR3nt: TGTGCCAGCAGCGTAGAGGTTGTCGGGGATACGCAGTATTTT; CDR3aa: CASSVEVVGDTQYF
d_gene: TRBD2; abundance: -; j_gene: TRBJ2-7; v_gene: TRBV5-1; CDR3nt: TGCGCCAGCAGCTTGGGGCTAGCGGGTACCTACGAGCAGTACTTC; CDR3aa: CASSLGLAGTYEQYF
d_gene: TRBD1; abundance: once; j_gene: TRBJ1-1; v_gene: TRBV27; CDR3nt: TGTGCCAGCAGTCCCAGGACAGGAGACACTGAAGCTTTCTTT; CDR3aa: CASSPRTGDTEAFF
d_gene: TRBD2; abundance: -; j_gene: TRBJ2-2; v_gene: TRBV28; CDR3nt: TGTGCCAGCAGTCTAGCGGGAGGCCCGAACACCGGGGAGCTGTTTTTT; CDR3aa: CASSLAGGPNTGELFF
d_gene: -; abundance: -; j_gene: TRBJ2-2; v_gene: TRBV28; CDR3nt: TGTGCCAGCCGCCAGAGGGCAGGGGAGCTGTTTTTT; CDR3aa: CASRQRAGELFF